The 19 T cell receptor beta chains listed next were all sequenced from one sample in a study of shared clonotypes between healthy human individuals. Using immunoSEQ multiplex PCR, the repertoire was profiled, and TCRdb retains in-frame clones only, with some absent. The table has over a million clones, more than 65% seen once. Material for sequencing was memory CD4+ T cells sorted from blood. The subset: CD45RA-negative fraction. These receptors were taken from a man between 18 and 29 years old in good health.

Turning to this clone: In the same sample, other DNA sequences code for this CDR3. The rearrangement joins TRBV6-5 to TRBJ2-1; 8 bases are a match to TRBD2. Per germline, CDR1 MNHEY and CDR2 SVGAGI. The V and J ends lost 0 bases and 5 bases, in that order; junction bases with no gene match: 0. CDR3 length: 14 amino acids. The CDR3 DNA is TGTGCCAGCAGTTACTCTAGCGGGAACAATGAGCAGTTCTTC. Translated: CASSYSSGNNEQFF.

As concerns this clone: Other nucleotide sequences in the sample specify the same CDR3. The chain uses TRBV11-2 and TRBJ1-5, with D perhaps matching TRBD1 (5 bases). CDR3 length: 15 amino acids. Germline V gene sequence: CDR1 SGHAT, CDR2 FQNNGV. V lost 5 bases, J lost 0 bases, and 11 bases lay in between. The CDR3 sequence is CASSMTGDSNQPQHF. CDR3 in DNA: TGTGCCAGCAGCATGACGGGGGATAGCAATCAGCCCCAGCATTTT.

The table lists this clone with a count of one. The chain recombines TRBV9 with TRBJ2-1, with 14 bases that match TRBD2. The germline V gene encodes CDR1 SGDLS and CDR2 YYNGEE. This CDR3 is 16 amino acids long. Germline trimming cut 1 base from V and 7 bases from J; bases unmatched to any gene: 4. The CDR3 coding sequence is TGTGCCAGCAGCGTATCCGGGACTAGCGGGAGAAATGAGCAGTTCTTC. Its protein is CASSVSGTSGRNEQFF.

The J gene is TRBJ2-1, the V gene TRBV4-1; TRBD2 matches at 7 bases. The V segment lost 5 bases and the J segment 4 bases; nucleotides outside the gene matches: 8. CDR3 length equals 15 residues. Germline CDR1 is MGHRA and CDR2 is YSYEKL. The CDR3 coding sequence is TGCGCCAGCAGCGTAGCTAGCGGTGTGTACAATGAGCAGTTCTTC. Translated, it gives CASSVASGVYNEQFF.

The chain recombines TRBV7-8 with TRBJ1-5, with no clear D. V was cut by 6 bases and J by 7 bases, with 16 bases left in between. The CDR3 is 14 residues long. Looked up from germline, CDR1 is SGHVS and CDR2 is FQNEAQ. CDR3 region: CASSSRRGLQPQHF. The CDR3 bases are TGTGCCAGCAGTTCCCGACGAGGGCTGCAGCCCCAGCATTTT.

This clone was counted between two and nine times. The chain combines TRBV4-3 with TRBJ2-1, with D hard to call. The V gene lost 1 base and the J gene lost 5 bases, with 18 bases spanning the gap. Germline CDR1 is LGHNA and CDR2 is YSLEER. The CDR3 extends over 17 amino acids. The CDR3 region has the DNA TGCGCCAGCAGCCAAGCCCCATTTGGGCACGCCGACAATGAGCAGTTCTTC. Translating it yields CASSQAPFGHADNEQFF.

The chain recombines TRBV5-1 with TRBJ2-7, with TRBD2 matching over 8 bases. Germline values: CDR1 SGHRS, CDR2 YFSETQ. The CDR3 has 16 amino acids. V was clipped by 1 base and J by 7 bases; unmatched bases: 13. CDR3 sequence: CASSLIQGLGTSEQYF. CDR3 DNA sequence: TGCGCCAGCAGCTTGATTCAGGGACTAGGGACCTCAGAGCAGTACTTC.

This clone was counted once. The CDR3 DNA follows: TGTGCCAGCAGCCGAGATGGGGTCAATGGAGAGACCCAGTACTTC. It yields the protein CASSRDGVNGETQYF. V is TRBV6-5 and J is TRBJ2-5; D remains unclear. The CDR3 extends over 15 amino acids. With 6 bases removed from V and 4 bases from J, the gap between germline ends came to 18 bases. Germline CDR1 is MNHEY and CDR2 is SVGAGI.

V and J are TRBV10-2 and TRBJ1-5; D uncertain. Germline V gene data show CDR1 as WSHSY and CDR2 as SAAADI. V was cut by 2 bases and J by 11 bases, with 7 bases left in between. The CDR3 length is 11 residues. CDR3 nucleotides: TGCGCCAGCAGTGAGAAGGAGACCCAGCATTTT. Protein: CASSEKETQHF.

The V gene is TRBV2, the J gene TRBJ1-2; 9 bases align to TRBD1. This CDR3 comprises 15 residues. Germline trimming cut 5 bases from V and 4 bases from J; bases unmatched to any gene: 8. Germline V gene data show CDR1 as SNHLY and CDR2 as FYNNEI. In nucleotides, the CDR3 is TGTGCCAGCAGTTTACAGGGGGCCGCCGCCTATGGCTACACCTTC. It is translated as CASSLQGAAAYGYTF.

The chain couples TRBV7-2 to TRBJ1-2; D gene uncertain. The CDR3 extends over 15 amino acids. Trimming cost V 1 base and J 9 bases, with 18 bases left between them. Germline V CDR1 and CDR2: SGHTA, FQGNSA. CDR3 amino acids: CASSLESGQPRSYTF. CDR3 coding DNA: TGTGCCAGCAGCTTAGAGAGCGGGCAGCCGCGGAGCTACACCTTC.

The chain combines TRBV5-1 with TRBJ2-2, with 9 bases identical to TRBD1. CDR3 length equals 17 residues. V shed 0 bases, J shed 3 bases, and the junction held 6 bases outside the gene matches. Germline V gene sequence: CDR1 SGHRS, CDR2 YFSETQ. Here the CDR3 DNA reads TGCGCCAGCAGCTTGGCCCAGGACAGGGGCTACACCGGGGAGCTGTTTTTT. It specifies CASSLAQDRGYTGELFF.

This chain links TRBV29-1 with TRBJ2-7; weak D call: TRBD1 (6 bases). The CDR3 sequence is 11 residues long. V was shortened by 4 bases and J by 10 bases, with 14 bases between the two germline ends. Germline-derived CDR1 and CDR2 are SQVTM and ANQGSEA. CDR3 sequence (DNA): TGCAGCGTTGGGACACAGGGCAATCAGTACTTC. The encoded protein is CSVGTQGNQYF.

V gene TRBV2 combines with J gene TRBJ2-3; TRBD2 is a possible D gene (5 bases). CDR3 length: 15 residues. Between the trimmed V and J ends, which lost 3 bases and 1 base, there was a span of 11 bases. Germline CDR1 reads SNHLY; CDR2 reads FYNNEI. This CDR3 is CASSEALARTDTQYF. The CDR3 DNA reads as TGTGCCAGCAGTGAGGCTCTAGCCCGCACAGATACGCAGTATTTT.

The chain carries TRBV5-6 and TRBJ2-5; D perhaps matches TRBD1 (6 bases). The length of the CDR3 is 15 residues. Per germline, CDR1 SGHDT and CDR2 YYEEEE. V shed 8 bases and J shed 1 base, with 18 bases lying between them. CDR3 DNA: TGTGCCAGTTCCATGGACAGTCGTTTCCAAGAGACCCAGTACTTC. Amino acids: CASSMDSRFQETQYF.

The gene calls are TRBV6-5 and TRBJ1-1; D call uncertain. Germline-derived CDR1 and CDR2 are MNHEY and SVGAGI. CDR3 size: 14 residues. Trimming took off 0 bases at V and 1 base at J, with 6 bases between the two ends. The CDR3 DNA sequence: TGTGCCAGCAGTTACTCGGCGGCGAACACTGAAGCTTTCTTT. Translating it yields CASSYSAANTEAFF.

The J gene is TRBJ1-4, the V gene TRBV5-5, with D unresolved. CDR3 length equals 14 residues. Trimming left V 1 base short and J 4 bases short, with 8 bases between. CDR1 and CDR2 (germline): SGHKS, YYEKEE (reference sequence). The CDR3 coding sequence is TGTGCCAGCAGCTTGAATCCCATTAATGAAAAACTGTTTTTT. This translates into CASSLNPINEKLFF.

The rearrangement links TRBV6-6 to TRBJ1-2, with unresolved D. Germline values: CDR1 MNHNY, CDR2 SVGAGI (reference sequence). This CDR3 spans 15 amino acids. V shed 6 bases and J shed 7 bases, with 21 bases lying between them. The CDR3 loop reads CASSQSNANVGGYTF. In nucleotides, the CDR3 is TGTGCCAGCAGCCAGTCCAATGCGAACGTGGGTGGCTACACCTTC.

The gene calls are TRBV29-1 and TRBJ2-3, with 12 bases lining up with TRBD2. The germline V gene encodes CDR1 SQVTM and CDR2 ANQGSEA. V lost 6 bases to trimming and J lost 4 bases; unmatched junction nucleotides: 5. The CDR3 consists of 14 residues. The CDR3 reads CSVGGLAGPDTQYF. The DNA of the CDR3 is TGCAGCGTCGGAGGACTAGCGGGACCAGATACGCAGTATTTT.